The T cell receptor beta chain described here comes from a study of a mutant IDH1 vaccine in newly diagnosed glioma (dated by TCRdb to the early 2020s). With respect to the entire study: Of the roughly 34 treated patients, about 62% were male and 37.5% were female, and the mean age was 40.4 years. Longitudinal TCRB deep sequencing was performed for about two dozen treated patients wherever samples were available for exploratory analyses. Prior to enrollment, patients had been given standard therapy consisting of radiotherapy alone, temozolomide alone, or radiochemotherapy with temozolomide, with the combination given to most patients. Peripheral blood was drawn at six visits: V03 (baseline), V05, V07, V10, V12 and V13. Broad study findings and their caveats: Immune responses induced by the vaccine were seen in over 80% of patients across multiple MHC alleles. The authors stated that sample limitations prevented analyses of patient blood samples from being reproduced. PBMC samples for TCRB deep sequencing were selected based on availability. No apparent relationship was observed between pseudoprogression and alterations in the top peripheral T cell clonotypes detected by TCRB sequencing.

Remarks on this clone: The antigen it recognizes is unknown. No quality values exist for individual bases; no much larger clone is one base distant.

Receptor amplification or capture employed the immunoSEQ multiplex PCR assay. Rearranged TCR beta chain sequences were amplified using the hsTCRB Kit according to the manufacturer's protocol. An Illumina MiSeq was used to sequence the TCRB libraries. On the authors' methods: Demultiplexing, trimming and gene mapping were performed with the kit vendor's proprietary platform. This immuneACCESS table, as held by TCRdb, lists in-frame sequences with V and J called but not all clones. Of the missing ones, under half trace to an unresolved V gene in checked studies; the others have no known cause. V, J and clone size are taken as reported in that table, and D and trimming were inferred from the DNA itself. For this sample the table gives about 98,000 clones, of which roughly 90% were detected only once. Of the sample, approximately 0.58% falls within the top ten clones. The sample's time point label, decoded: baseline, week 1 (first vaccination visit). In light of the paper, this sample's treatment or condition label describes: pre-vaccination baseline after standard-of-care therapy. All donors had newly diagnosed IDH1-mutant astrocytomas of WHO grade 3 or 4 that showed loss of nuclear ATRX. The samples were drawn from NOA16, a multicentre, single-arm, open-label phase I trial in Germany that tested a mutant IDH1 peptide vaccine in humans for the first time. For immunogenicity testing, the blood drawn at visit V03 was used as the baseline sample. Genomic DNA for TCRB sequencing was extracted from EDTA blood using the DNeasy Blood and Tissue Kit.

This TCR derives from a woman between 50 and 59 years old with glioma. This sample comprised PBMCs, obtained from a glioma patient treated with radiotherapy, temozolomide or both.

The bases read TGTGCCAGTAGTATCCAAAGTCCCGGTAATTCACCCCTCCACTTT. Its protein is CASSIQSPGNSPLHF. The V gene is TRBV19 and the J gene is TRBJ1-6, with the D gene uncertain. From a lookup of the germline V gene (reference sequence), CDR1 and CDR2 are LNHDA and SQIVND. There are 15 amino acids in the CDR3, from cysteine to phenylalanine inclusive. Only CDR3 DNA remains: 45 bases, in frame from the first base. Trimming costs V 3 bases and J 6 bases, and their ends lie 12 bases apart.